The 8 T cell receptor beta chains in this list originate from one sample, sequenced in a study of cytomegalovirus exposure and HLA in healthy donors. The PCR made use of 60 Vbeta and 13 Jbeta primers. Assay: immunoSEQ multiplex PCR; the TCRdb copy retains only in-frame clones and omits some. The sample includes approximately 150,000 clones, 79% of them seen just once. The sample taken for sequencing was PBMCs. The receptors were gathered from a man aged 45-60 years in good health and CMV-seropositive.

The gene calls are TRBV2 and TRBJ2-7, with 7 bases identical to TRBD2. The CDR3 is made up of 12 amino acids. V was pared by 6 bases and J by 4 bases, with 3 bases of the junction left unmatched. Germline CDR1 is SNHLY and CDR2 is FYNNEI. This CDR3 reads CASRRESYEQYF. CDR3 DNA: TGTGCCAGCAGGCGGGAGAGTTACGAGCAGTACTTC.

CDR3: CASSRDRGEQRYPNTEAFF. Here the CDR3 DNA reads TGTGCCAGCAGCAGGGACAGGGGCGAGCAGCGCTACCCAAACACTGAAGCTTTCTTT. This chain links TRBV5-4 with TRBJ1-1; 10 bases fit TRBD1. In germline, CDR1 is SGHNT, CDR2 YYREEE (reference sequence). Trimming at V came to 4 bases and at J to 2 bases, leaving 17 bases not matched to a gene. CDR3 length equals 19 residues.

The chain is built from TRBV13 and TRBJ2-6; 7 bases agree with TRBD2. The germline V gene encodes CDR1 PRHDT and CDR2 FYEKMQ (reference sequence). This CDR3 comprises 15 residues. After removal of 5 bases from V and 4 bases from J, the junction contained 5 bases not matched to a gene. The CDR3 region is CASSPRGVGANVLTF. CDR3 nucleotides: TGTGCCAGCAGCCCCCGGGGGGTCGGGGCCAACGTCCTGACTTTC.

CDR3 region: CASSVRLAVYNEQFF. The CDR3 DNA reads TGTGCCAGCAGCGTCAGGTTAGCGGTCTACAATGAGCAGTTCTTC. The chain combines TRBV9 with TRBJ2-1; D may be TRBD2 (6 bases). V was clipped by 2 bases and J by 3 bases, with 12 bases between them. The germline V gene has CDR1 SGDLS and CDR2 YYNGEE. The CDR3 is made up of 15 amino acids.

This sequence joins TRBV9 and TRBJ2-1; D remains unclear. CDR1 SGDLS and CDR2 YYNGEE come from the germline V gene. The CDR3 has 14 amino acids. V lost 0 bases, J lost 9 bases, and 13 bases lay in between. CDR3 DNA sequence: TGTGCCAGCAGCGTAGCTACTCAGGTGGGTGAGCAGTTCTTC. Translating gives CASSVATQVGEQFF.

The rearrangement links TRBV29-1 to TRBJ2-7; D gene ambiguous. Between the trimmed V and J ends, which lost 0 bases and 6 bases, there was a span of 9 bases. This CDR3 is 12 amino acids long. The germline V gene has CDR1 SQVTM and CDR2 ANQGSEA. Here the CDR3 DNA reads TGCAGCGTTGAAGATGACTTTGGCGAGCAGTACTTC. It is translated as CSVEDDFGEQYF.

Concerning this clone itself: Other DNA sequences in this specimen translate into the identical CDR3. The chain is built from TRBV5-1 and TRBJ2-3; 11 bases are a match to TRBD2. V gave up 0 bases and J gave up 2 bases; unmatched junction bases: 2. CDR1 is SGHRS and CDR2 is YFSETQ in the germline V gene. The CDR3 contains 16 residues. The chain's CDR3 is CASSLVAGGITDTQYF. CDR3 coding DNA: TGCGCCAGCAGCTTGGTAGCGGGAGGGATCACAGATACGCAGTATTTT.

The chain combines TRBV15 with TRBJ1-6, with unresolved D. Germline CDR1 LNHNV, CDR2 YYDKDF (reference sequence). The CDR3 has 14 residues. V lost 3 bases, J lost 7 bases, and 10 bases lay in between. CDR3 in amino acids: CATSRGGWNSPLHF. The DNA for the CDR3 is TGTGCCACCAGCAGGGGAGGGTGGAATTCACCCCTCCACTTT. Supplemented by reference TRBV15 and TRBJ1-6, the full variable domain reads DAMVIQNPRYQVTQFGKPVTLSCSQTLNHNVMYWYQQKSSQAPKLLFHYYDKDFNNEADTPDNFQSRRPNTSFCFLDIRSPGLGDTAMYLCATSRGGWNSPLHFGNGTRLTVT.